The 14 T cell receptor beta chains given below trace back to one sample, sequenced in a study of CD8+CD57+ T cells in acquired aplastic anemia. Patients selected for sequencing had displayed CD8+CD57+ cell expansion by flow cytometry. The TCR beta profiling, which covered VDJ combination and CDR3 sequence, was carried out using genomic DNA as the template. Using its own MiXCR run on the reads, TCRdb lists one record per CDR3 protein. The sample holds 150,000 to 200,000 distinct CDR3 sequences; approximately 48% are singletons and the top ten take about 1.8%. The specimen sequenced was sorted CD4+, CD8+, or CD8+CD57+ T cells (not recorded which) from PBMCs. All receptors come from a human donor with aplastic anemia.

This clonotype was seen ten or more times. V and J are TRBV5-6 and TRBJ1-4; D may be TRBD1 (6 bases). This CDR3 has 14 residues. Trimming stripped 2 bases from V and 3 bases from J, with 8 bases between. Germline CDR1 is SGHDT and CDR2 is YYEEEE. The DNA for the CDR3 is TGTGCCAGCAGCTTCGGGGGCCCTAATGAAAAACTGTTTTTT. As protein: CASSFGGPNEKLFF.

The chain combines TRBV5-5 with TRBJ2-7; 10 bases match TRBD1. This CDR3 contains 15 residues. Germline V CDR1 and CDR2: SGHKS, YYEKEE (reference sequence). Trimming at V came to 4 bases and at J to 4 bases, leaving 8 bases not matched to a gene. The CDR3 bases are TGTGCCAGCAGCGGGACATGGGGACAGGGGTACGAGCAGTACTTC. Protein product: CASSGTWGQGYEQYF.

The CDR3 spells CASMSRDGYTF. The CDR3 DNA sequence: TGTGCCAGCATGAGCAGGGATGGCTACACCTTC. The V gene is TRBV9, the J gene TRBJ1-2, with D possibly TRBD1 on 5 matching bases. Germline CDR1 is SGDLS and CDR2 is YYNGEE. The ends were cut back, 6 bases at V and 6 bases at J, with 9 bases in the middle. CDR3 length equals 11 residues.

This clonotype has at least ten counts. The V call is TRBV5-6, the J call TRBJ1-6; D is possibly TRBD1 (5 bases). Trimming shortened V by 7 bases and J by 9 bases, and 20 bases separated the two germline ends. CDR1 is SGHDT, CDR2 YYEEEE, per germline. The CDR3 consists of 15 residues. The CDR3 nucleotides are TGTGCCAGCTCCCAAAGGGGAGGGGTCGGTTCACCCCTCCACTTT. This sequence encodes CASSQRGGVGSPLHF.

As for this clonotype: A clone one base away is much larger, so this may be a read error. The chain carries TRBV6-1 and TRBJ2-1; no clear D gene. CDR1 MNHNS and CDR2 SASEGT come from the germline V gene. This CDR3 has 12 amino acids. The CDR3 DNA reads as TGTGCCAGCAGGAGGTCCCCTAATGAGCAGTCCTTC. Translation: CASRRSPNEQSF.

This clonotype was counted once. CDR3 bases: TGTGCCAGCGGATTAGCGGGAGGGCGAAGACACTACAATGAGCAGTTCTTC. This encodes CASGLAGGRRHYNEQFF. The chain uses TRBV2 and TRBJ2-1; 11 bases align to TRBD2. V was pared by 8 bases and J by 3 bases, with 12 bases of the junction left unmatched. Germline V CDR1 and CDR2: SNHLY, FYNNEI. CDR3 size: 17 residues.

In DNA form, the CDR3 reads TGTGCCAGCAGTGGGTCAGCGGGGGGCGTAAAAGAGACCCAGTACTTC. Translated, it gives CASSGSAGGVKETQYF. The V call is TRBV25-1, the J call TRBJ2-5; 9 positions match TRBD2. The germline V gene encodes CDR1 MGHDK and CDR2 SYGVNS. Unmatched junction bases numbered 9, after V lost 4 bases and J lost 3 bases. The CDR3 covers 16 residues.

The chain couples TRBV20-1 to TRBJ2-1; perhaps D is TRBD1 or TRBD2 (5 bases each). CDR1 and CDR2 from the germline V gene are DFQATT and SNEGSKA (reference sequence). This CDR3 has 12 amino acids. V lost 3 bases and J lost 7, with 10 bases in between. CDR3: CSASWGKNEQFF. The CDR3 nucleotides read TGCAGTGCTAGTTGGGGGAAGAATGAGCAGTTCTTC.

In this sample, this clonotype turned up a few times. The V and J genes are TRBV7-2 and TRBJ1-1; D remains ambiguous. The CDR3 spans 13 residues. CDR1 SGHTA and CDR2 FQGNSA come from the germline V gene. The V gene lost 5 bases and the J gene lost 4 bases, with 11 bases spanning the gap. The CDR3 is CASSGRVGTEAFF. The CDR3 coding sequence is TGTGCCAGCAGCGGTAGGGTGGGCACTGAAGCTTTCTTT. Filled out from reference TRBV7-2 and TRBJ1-1, the complete variable domain reads GAGVSQSPSNKVTEKGKDVELRCDPISGHTALYWYRQSLGQGLEFLIYFQGNSAPDKSGLPSDRFSAERTGGSVSTLTIQRTQQEDSAVYLCASSGRVGTEAFFGQGTRLTVV.

A word on this clonotype: The conserved closing phenylalanine or tryptophan is absent in this CDR3, likely reflecting a read error. No DNA is shown, since the ends of the CDR3 on it are uncertain; the CDR3 is the one TCRdb lists. The V gene is TRBV20-1, the J gene TRBJ2-7. Germline V gene lookup returns CDR1 DFQATT and CDR2 SNEGSKA (reference sequence). Counting both end residues, the CDR3 totals 14 amino acids. The CDR3 sequence is CSTSVSLDSYEQYS.

On this clonotype: The CDR3 does not end in the conserved phenylalanine or tryptophan, so this is likely a read error. The chain combines TRBV5-4 with TRBJ1-4, with 8 positions matching TRBD1. The CDR3 consists of 16 residues. Germline lookup yields CDR1 SGHNT and CDR2 YYREEE (reference sequence). V lost 5 bases to trimming and J lost 8 bases; unmatched junction nucleotides: 14. CDR3 region: CASSSRDRQVGEKLFL. The CDR3 DNA follows: TGTGCCAGCAGTTCCCGGGACAGGCAAGTCGGGGAAAAACTGTTTCTT.

The V call is TRBV15, the J call TRBJ2-3, with 8 bases fitting TRBD1. The germline gives CDR1 LNHNV, CDR2 YYDKDF (reference sequence). The CDR3 spans 15 residues. J gave up 2 bases and V 3 bases, and 4 bases lay outside the gene matches. The chain's CDR3 is CATSRDRVLTDTQYF. CDR3 DNA sequence: TGTGCCACCAGCAGGGACAGGGTTCTCACAGATACGCAGTATTTT.

The chain carries TRBV2 and TRBJ2-5, with no clear D. Trimming took 2 bases from V and 5 from J, leaving 3 bases between them. CDR3 size: 11 residues. Germline V CDR1 and CDR2: SNHLY, FYNNEI. CDR3 sequence (DNA): TGTGCCAGCAGTGAAACGGAGACCCAGTACTTC. Its translation is CASSETETQYF.

The V call is TRBV6-1, the J call TRBJ1-2; D is undetermined. The CDR3 spans 13 residues. Per the germline V gene, CDR1 is MNHNS and CDR2 is SASEGT. Trimming cost V 2 bases and J 4 bases, with 8 bases left between them. The CDR3 region is CASSERPSYGYTF. CDR3 nucleotides: TGTGCCAGCAGTGAACGGCCTTCCTATGGCTACACCTTC.